Sequencing of this T cell receptor beta chain was carried out in a study of cytomegalovirus exposure and HLA in healthy donors. The PCR made use of 60 Vbeta and 13 Jbeta primers. Profiled with immunoSEQ multiplex PCR; TCRdb holds only in-frame clones, not every one. The sample holds roughly 170,000 clones; more than 65% are singletons and the top ten take 1.5% to 2%. The TCR was taken from a woman in her twenties or thirties in good health and CMV-seronegative. Input material: PBMCs.

CDR3 DNA sequence: TGTGCCAGCAGTTTAGCGGGAAACACCGGGGAGCTGTTTTTT. It translates to CASSLAGNTGELFF. This rearrangement joins TRBV7-3 to TRBJ2-2; 8 bases line up with TRBD2. This CDR3 has 14 residues. The V and J ends lost 6 bases and 2 bases, in that order; junction bases with no gene match: 2. Germline V gene lookup returns CDR1 SGHTA and CDR2 FQGTGA.